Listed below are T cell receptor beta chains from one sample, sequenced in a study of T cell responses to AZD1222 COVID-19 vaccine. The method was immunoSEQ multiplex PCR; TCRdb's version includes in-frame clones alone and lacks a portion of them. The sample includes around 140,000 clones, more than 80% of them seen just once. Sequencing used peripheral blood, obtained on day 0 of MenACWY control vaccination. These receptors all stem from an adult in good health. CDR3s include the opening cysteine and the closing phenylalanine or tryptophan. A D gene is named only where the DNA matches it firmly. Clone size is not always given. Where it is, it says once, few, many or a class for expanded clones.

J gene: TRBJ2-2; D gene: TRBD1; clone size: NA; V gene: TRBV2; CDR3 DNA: TGTGCCAGCTCGGGACAGGGTAACACCGGGGAGCTGTTTTTT; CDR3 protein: CASSGQGNTGELFF
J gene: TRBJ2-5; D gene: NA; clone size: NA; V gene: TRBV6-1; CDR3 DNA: TGTGCCAGCAGTGAATTAAACGTTGGGGAGACCCAGTACTTC; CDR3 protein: CASSELNVGETQYF
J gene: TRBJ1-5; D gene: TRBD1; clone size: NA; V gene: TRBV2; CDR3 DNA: TGTGCCAGCGGGACAGTTAGCAATCAGCCCCAGCATTTT; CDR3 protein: CASGTVSNQPQHF
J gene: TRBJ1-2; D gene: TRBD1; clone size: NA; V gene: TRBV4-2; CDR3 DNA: TGTGCCAGCAGCCAAGCCGGGACAGGGGATGGCTACACCTTC; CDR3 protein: CASSQAGTGDGYTF
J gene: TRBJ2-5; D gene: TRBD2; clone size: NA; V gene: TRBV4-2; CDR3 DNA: TGTGCCAGCAGCCACTTGACTAGCGGGAGTCAGGAGACCCAGTACTTC; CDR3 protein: CASSHLTSGSQETQYF
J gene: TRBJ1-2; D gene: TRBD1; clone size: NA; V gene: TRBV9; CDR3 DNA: TGTGCCAGCAGCGTAGATGGACAGGGGGCAGTAGGCTACACCTTC; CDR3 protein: CASSVDGQGAVGYTF
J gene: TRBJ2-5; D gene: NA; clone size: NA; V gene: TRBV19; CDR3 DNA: TGTGCCAGTAGTATTTCGGGACACCTCCAAGAGACCCAGTACTTC; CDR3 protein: CASSISGHLQETQYF
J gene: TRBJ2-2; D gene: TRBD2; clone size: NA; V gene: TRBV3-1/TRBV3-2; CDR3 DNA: TGTGCCAGCAGCCACCGACTGGCGGGAGTACAGAACACCGGGGAGCTGTTTTTT; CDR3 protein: CASSHRLAGVQNTGELFF
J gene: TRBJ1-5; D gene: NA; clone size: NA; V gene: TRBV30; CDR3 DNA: TGTGCCTGGAGTGTACGACAAAATCAGCCCCAGCATTTT; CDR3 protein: CAWSVRQNQPQHF
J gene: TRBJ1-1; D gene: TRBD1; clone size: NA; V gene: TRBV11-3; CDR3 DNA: TGTGCCAGCAGCTTAGATAGGACAGGGGAAGCTTTCTTT; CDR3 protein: CASSLDRTGEAFF
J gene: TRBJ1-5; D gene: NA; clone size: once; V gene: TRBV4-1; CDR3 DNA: TGCGCCAGCAGCCAAGATATTGGGGGTCAGCCCCAGCATTTT; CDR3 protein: CASSQDIGGQPQHF
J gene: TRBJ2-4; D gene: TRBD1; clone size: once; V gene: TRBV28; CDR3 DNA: TGTGCCAGCAGTTTGAGGGAGTGGGGACAGGTTAGAGGTGGGACCAAAAACATTCAGTACTTC; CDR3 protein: CASSLREWGQVRGGTKNIQYF
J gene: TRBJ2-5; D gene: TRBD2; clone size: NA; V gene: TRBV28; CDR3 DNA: TGTGCCAGCAGTTCTTGGACTAGCGGGGATTTAACCCAGTACTTC; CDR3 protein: CASSSWTSGDLTQYF
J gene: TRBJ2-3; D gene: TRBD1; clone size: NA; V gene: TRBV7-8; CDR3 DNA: TGTGCCAGCAGCTTAGCAGAGGGGGCGCAGGATACGCAGTATTTT; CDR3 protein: CASSLAEGAQDTQYF
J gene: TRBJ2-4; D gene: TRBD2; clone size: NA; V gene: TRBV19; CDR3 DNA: TGTGCCAGTAGTATCCGCCCTAGCGGGAGTGGGTCCAAAAACATTCAGTACTTC; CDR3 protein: CASSIRPSGSGSKNIQYF
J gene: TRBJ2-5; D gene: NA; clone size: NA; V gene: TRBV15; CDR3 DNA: TGTGCCACCAGTGGGGCCCAAGAGACCCAGTACTTC; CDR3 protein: CATSGAQETQYF
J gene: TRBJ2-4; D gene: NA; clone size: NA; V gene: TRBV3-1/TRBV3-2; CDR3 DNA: TGTGCCAGCAGCCAAGATCCTTCTCACATTCAGTACTTC; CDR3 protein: CASSQDPSHIQYF
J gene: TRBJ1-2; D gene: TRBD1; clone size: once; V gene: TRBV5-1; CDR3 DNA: TGCGCCAGCAGCCGAGGACAGGGGAACTATGGCTACACCTTC; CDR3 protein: CASSRGQGNYGYTF
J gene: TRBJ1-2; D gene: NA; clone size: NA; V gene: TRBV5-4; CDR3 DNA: TGTGCCAGCAGCTTGGGTCGGGGCCGAGGCTACACCTTC; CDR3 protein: CASSLGRGRGYTF
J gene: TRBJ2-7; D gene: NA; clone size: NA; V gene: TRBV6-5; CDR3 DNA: TGTGCCAGCAAGACAGTCCCTCCCTACGAGCAGTACTTC; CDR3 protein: CASKTVPPYEQYF
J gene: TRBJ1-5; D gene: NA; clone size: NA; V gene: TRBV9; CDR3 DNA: TGTGCCAGCAGCGTAGACGGCCGGGATCAGCCCCAGCATTTT; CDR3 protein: CASSVDGRDQPQHF
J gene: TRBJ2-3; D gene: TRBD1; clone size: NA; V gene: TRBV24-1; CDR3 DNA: TGTGCCACCAGTGTGTTTGGACAGGGGGAAACAGATACGCAGTATTTT; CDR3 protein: CATSVFGQGETDTQYF
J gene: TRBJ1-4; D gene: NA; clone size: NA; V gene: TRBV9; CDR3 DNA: TGTGCCAGCAGCGTAAGGGACAATAATGAAAAACTGTTTTTT; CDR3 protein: CASSVRDNNEKLFF
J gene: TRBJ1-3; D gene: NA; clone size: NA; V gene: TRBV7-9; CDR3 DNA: TGTGCCAGCAGCAACTATAGGACAGTGAGCTCTGGAAACACCATATATTTT; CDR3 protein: CASSNYRTVSSGNTIYF
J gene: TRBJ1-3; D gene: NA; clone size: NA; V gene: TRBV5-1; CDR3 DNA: TGCGCCAGCAGCCTTTATCCCACTGCACTCTCTGGAAACACCATATATTTT; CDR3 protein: CASSLYPTALSGNTIYF
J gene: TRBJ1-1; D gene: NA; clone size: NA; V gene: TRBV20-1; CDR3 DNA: TGCAGTGCTAGGGTGAACACTGAAGCTTTCTTT; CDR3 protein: CSARVNTEAFF
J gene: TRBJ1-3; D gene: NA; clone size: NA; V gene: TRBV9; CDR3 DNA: TGTGCCAGCAGCGTAGACGGGTCTGGAAACACCATATATTTT; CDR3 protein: CASSVDGSGNTIYF
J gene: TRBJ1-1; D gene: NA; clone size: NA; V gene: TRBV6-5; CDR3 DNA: TGTGCCAGCGGCGAGAACACTGAAGCTTTCTTT; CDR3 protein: CASGENTEAFF
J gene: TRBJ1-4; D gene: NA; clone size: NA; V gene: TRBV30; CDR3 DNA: TGTGCCTGGAACGCGTGGGTTAATGAAAAACTGTTTTTT; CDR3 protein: CAWNAWVNEKLFF
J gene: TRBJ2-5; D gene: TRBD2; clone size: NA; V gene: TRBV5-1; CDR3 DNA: TGCGCCAGCAAGGTAGCGGGAGGCAGCCAAGAGACCCAGTACTTC; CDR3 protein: CASKVAGGSQETQYF
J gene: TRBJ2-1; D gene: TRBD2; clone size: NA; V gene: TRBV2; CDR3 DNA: TGTGCCAGCACGAGACTAGCGGGAGAAGTTGAGCAGTTCTTC; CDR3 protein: CASTRLAGEVEQFF
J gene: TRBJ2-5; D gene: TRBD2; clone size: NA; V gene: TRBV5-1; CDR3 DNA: TGCGCCAGCAGCTTAGCACTAGCGGGGAACCAAGAGACCCAGTACTTC; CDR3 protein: CASSLALAGNQETQYF
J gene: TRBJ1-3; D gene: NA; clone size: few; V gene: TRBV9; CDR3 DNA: TGTGCCAGCAGCGGCAAAGGGTCGTCTGGAAACACCATATATTTT; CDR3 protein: CASSGKGSSGNTIYF
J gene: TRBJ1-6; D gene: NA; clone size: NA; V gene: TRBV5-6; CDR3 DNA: TGTGCCAGCAGCTTGGAGAGGGCTTCACCCCTCCACTTT; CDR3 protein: CASSLERASPLHF
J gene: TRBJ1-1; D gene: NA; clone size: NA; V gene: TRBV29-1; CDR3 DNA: TGCAGCGTTTCTCGACTTTTCAACACTGAAGCTTTCTTT; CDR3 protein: CSVSRLFNTEAFF
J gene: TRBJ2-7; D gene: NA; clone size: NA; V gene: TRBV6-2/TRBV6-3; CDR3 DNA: TGTGCCAGCAGTTACTCGGGGGCTGGGTACGAGCAGTACTTC; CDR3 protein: CASSYSGAGYEQYF
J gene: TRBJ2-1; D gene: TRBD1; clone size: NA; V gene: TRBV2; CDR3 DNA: TGTGCCAGCAGTGCGTCGACAGGGCTCGGGCAGTTCTTC; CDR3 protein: CASSASTGLGQFF
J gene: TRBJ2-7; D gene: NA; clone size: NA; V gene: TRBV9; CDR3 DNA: TGTGCCAGCAGCCCCCACGGGAAACCCTCCTACGAGCAGTACTTC; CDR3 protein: CASSPHGKPSYEQYF
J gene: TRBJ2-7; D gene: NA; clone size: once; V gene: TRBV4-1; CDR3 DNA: TGCGCCAGCAGCCAGACAGGCACGAAGCAGTACTTC; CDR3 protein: CASSQTGTKQYF
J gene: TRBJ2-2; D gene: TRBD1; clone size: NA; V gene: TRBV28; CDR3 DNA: TGTGCCAGCAGGTTGGGACAGGGAGACACCGGGGAGCTGTTTTTT; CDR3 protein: CASRLGQGDTGELFF
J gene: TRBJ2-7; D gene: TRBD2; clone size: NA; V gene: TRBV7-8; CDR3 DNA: TGTGCCAGCAGCTTTAGGCGGGGGGTCTCCTACGAGCAGTACTTC; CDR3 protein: CASSFRRGVSYEQYF
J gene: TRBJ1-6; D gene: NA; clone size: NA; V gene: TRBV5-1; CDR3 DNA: TGCGCCAGCAGCTTGGAGAGGGCCTATAATTCACCCCTCCACTTT; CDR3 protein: CASSLERAYNSPLHF
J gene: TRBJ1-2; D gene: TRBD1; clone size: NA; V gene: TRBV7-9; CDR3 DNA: TGTGCCAGCAGCCCGACGACAGGGGACTATGGCTACACCTTC; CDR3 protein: CASSPTTGDYGYTF
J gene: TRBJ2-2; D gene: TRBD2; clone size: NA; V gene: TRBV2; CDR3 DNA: TGTGCCAGCAGACCGGGACTAGCGGGGACCGGGGAGCTGTTTTTT; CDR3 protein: CASRPGLAGTGELFF
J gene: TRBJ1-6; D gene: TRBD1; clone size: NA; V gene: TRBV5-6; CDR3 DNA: TGTGCCAGCAGCGTCCACAGGGGATGGGGTTCACCCCTCCACTTT; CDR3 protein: CASSVHRGWGSPLHF
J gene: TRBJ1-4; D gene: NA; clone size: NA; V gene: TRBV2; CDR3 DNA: TGTGCCAGCGCCGACCACGGCAGGGCGCAAAATGAAAAACTGTTTTTT; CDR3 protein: CASADHGRAQNEKLFF
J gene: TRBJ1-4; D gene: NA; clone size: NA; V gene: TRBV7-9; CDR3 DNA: TGTGCCAGCAGCTCTACAAAGACAGGAGTCGGTGAAAAACTGTTTTTT; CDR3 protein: CASSSTKTGVGEKLFF
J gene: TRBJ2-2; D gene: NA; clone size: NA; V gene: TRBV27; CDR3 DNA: TGTGCCAGCAGATATACAGGGTATGGCACCGGGGAGCTGTTTTTT; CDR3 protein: CASRYTGYGTGELFF
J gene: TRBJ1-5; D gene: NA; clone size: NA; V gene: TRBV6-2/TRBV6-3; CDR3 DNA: TGTGCCAGCAGTTACTCGACCAGATACAATCAGCCCCAGCATTTT; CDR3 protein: CASSYSTRYNQPQHF
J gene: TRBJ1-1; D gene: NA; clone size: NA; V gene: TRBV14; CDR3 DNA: TGTGCCAGCAGCCCACCCAGGGACACTGAAGCTTTCTTT; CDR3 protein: CASSPPRDTEAFF
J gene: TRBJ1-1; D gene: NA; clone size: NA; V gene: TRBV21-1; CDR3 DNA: TGTGCCAGCAGCGCCAAGGGCCGAACTGAAGCTTTCTTT; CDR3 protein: CASSAKGRTEAFF